This TCR beta chain was found in a study of blood T cell repertoires in COVID-19. Background on the study: Sources were T cells, B-cell-depleted T cells, or PBMCs; the material itself was cDNA or gDNA.

V was clipped by 6 bases and J by 1 base, with 9 bases between them. Germline CDR1 is MNHEY and CDR2 is SVGAGI. The CDR3 runs to 14 residues. Methods used by the authors: Amplification with reference gene primers provided the estimates of nucleated cell counts. Repertoires were generated with immunoSEQ multiplex PCR, while TCRdb's copy carries only in-frame clones and drops some. Clonal size and the V and J genes are those of that table, whereas D and trimming came from the DNA. The sample has approximately 210,000 clones, about 90% seen once. This TCR was sampled from a man aged 25 to 45 with acute or convalescent COVID-19. The chain recombines TRBV6-5 with TRBJ2-2; a possible D gene is TRBD1 (5 bases). Sequences were obtained from peripheral blood. The CDR3 region has the DNA TGTGCCAGCAGCAGACAGAAGAACACCGGGGAGCTGTTTTTT. This gives the protein CASSRQKNTGELFF.